These T cell receptor beta chains were read from a single sample in a study of blood T cell repertoires in COVID-19. Libraries were prepared by immunoSEQ multiplex PCR; TCRdb keeps only in-frame clonotypes and omits some of them. The table records fewer than 200,000 clones, less than 85% of them present only once. The source material was PBMCs or T cells enriched from blood (not recorded which). These receptors came from a man aged 45-65 years who had recovered from COVID-19. CDR3s include the opening cysteine and the closing phenylalanine or tryptophan. The D gene is left open where the match is weak. Clone size is stated in some rows and not others, as once, few, many or a class when expanded.

DNA,CDR3,length,D,V,size,J
TGTGCCAGCAGCCCAGATCTAAGGCGGGTCTATGGCTACACCTTC,CASSPDLRRVYGYTF,15,-,TRBV7-6,-,TRBJ1-2
TGTGCCAGTAGTGGAGGCAGGGACAGGTCGTACTTC,CASSGGRDRSYF,12,TRBD1,TRBV19,-,TRBJ1-2
TGTGCCAGCAGTTTATCTTCTCGGCTAGCGGGGCTCACAGATACGCAGTATTTT,CASSLSSRLAGLTDTQYF,18,TRBD2,TRBV27,-,TRBJ2-3
TGTGCCAGCGGGCTCCGGGACAGGTTAACGCCAGATACGCAGTATTTT,CASGLRDRLTPDTQYF,16,TRBD1,TRBV27,-,TRBJ2-3
TGCGCCAGCAGCTTCGGACAGCCTGGGGAGCTGTTTTTT,CASSFGQPGELFF,13,-,TRBV5-1,many,TRBJ2-2
TGTGCCAGCAGCCAAGGGGCGGGGGGGTACTACAATGAGCAGTTCTTC,CASSQGAGGYYNEQFF,16,TRBD2,TRBV3-1/TRBV3-2,once,TRBJ2-1
TGTGCCAGCAGCCCAGGGGGGCCAGGGACTCCTAACTATGGCTACACCTTC,CASSPGGPGTPNYGYTF,17,TRBD1,TRBV7-9,-,TRBJ1-2
TGTGCCATCAGTCGCGGGGCAGACATGAACACTGAAGCTTTCTTT,CAISRGADMNTEAFF,15,-,TRBV10-3,-,TRBJ1-1
TGTGCCAGCAGCTTAGAAGCGGGGAGCGGGGGGAACACCGGGGAGCTGTTTTTT,CASSLEAGSGGNTGELFF,18,TRBD2,TRBV7-6,-,TRBJ2-2
TGCGCCCCCAGCCCGGGGGAGGGGGGGCTATCCTACGAGCAGTACTTC,CAPSPGEGGLSYEQYF,16,-,TRBV5-1,-,TRBJ2-7
TGTGCCAGCAGTAGAGCGGGGCGACCAGATACGCAGTATTTT,CASSRAGRPDTQYF,14,TRBD2,TRBV7-2,-,TRBJ2-3
TGCGCCAGCAGCTTTAGTCCAGAGACCCAGTACTTC,CASSFSPETQYF,12,-,TRBV5-1,-,TRBJ2-5
TGTGCCAGCAGCTTATTCTTGGACAACCAAGAGACCCAGTACTTC,CASSLFLDNQETQYF,15,-,TRBV13,-,TRBJ2-5
TGTGCCAGCAGCTTGGCAGGGGCGGGCAATCAGCCCCAGCATTTT,CASSLAGAGNQPQHF,15,-,TRBV5-6,-,TRBJ1-5
TGTGCCAGCAGCGCGCTCGGACAGGGGGGACCCTACGAGCAGTACTTC,CASSALGQGGPYEQYF,16,TRBD1,TRBV9,-,TRBJ2-7
TGTGCCAGCAGCGCAACCCCGGACAGGGCAACAGATACGCAGTATTTT,CASSATPDRATDTQYF,16,TRBD1,TRBV9,-,TRBJ2-3
TGTGCCAGTAACAGGGTGACATCGGACCTTTACGAGCAGTACTTC,CASNRVTSDLYEQYF,15,-,TRBV19,-,TRBJ2-7
TGTGCCAGCAGCCAGAGACGGGACAGGGGGGCAGAGACCCAGTACTTC,CASSQRRDRGAETQYF,16,TRBD1,TRBV3-1/TRBV3-2,once,TRBJ2-5
TGCGCCAGCAGCTTCCGCACGACTAGCGGGGGGCAAGAGACCCAGTACTTC,CASSFRTTSGGQETQYF,17,TRBD2,TRBV5-1,-,TRBJ2-5
TGTGCCAGCAGTTACTCAGCGGGGGACTACGAGCAGTACTTC,CASSYSAGDYEQYF,14,TRBD2,TRBV6-2/TRBV6-3,-,TRBJ2-7
TGTGCCAGCAGCCAAGATCTGCTCCGGGCGGGTGCGAACACTGAAGCTTTCTTT,CASSQDLLRAGANTEAFF,18,-,TRBV3-1/TRBV3-2,once,TRBJ1-1
TGTGCCAGCAGTTCCAGAGGGGGCTACACCTTC,CASSSRGGYTF,11,-,TRBV12-3/TRBV12-4,once,TRBJ1-2
TGTGCCAGCAGCCGGGCCGACAGGGGGCGAACTGAAGCTTTCTTT,CASSRADRGRTEAFF,15,TRBD1,TRBV4-2,-,TRBJ1-1